This TCR beta chain was profiled in a study of T cell responses to AZD1222 COVID-19 vaccine. General observations from the study: CD4 TCRs associated with vaccination spanned spike, dominating at 160-218 and 743-854. At baseline, just five to seven AZD1222 recipients tested seropositive.

The V and J ends lost 0 bases and 4 bases respectively, with 4 bases between them. The germline gives CDR1 MRHNA, CDR2 SNTAGT. The CDR3 is made up of 14 amino acids. The repertoire was sequenced with immunoSEQ multiplex PCR; TCRdb's copy has only in-frame clones and lacks some. The repertoire has 160,000 or so clones, 85% to 90% of them found once; the top ten carry more than 5.5%. About this clone itself: Its antigen is not identified.

This sequence originates from an adult in good health. This chain joins TRBV6-4 and TRBJ2-6; D not certain. Sequenced here: peripheral blood, sampled on day 0 of AZD1222 vaccination. The CDR3 reads CASSDSWGANVLTF. CDR3 DNA sequence: TGTGCCAGCAGTGACTCATGGGGGGCCAACGTCCTGACTTTC.